The subject of this entry is one TCR beta chain. Sequencing targeted expressed TCRB transcripts, as all isolated RNA had been reverse transcribed. The protocol was immunoSEQ multiplex PCR, while the TCRdb copy is restricted to in-frame clones and leaves out a portion. The table has around 430,000 clones, approximately 30% seen once. The ends lost 0 bases at V and 1 base at J; junction bases unmatched: 4. From germline, CDR1 is GTSNPN and CDR2 SVGIG (reference sequence). The CDR3 has 16 residues. The sample belongs to a study of beta chain features in type 1 diabetes. The clonotype originates from a man younger than 35 in good health. Sequencing was carried out using naive CD4+ T cells from blood. The rearrangement links TRBV30 to TRBJ2-3; 10 bases agree with TRBD2. The DNA for the CDR3 is TGTGCCTGGAGTGTCGGGACTAGCGCACGCACAGATACGCAGTATTTT. The encoded protein is CAWSVGTSARTDTQYF.